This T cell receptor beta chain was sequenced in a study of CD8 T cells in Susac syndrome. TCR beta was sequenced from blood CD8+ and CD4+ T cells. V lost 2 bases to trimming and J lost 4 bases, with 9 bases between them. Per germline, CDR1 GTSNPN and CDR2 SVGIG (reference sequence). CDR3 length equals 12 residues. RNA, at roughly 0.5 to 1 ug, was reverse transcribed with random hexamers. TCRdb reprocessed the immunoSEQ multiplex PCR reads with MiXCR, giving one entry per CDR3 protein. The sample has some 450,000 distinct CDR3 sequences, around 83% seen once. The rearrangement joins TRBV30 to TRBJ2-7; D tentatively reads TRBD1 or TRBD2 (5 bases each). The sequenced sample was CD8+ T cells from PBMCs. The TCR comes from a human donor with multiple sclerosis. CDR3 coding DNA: TGTGCCTGGAGTTTGAGGGGTTACGAGCAGTACTTC. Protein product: CAWSLRGYEQYF.